A single sample is the source of the 29 T cell receptor beta chains below, sequenced in a study of T cell responses to AZD1222 COVID-19 vaccine. The repertoire was sequenced with immunoSEQ multiplex PCR; TCRdb's copy has only in-frame clones and lacks some. The data contain roughly 85,000 clones, nearly 90% of them seen just once; the ten biggest clones take up approximately 5.4%. Sequencing was performed on peripheral blood, taken on day 0 of MenACWY control vaccination. Receptor source: an adult in good health.

V is TRBV23-1 and J is TRBJ1-5; TRBD1 aligns across 8 bases. TRBV23-1 is assigned to the ORF class and has an uncertain function. Germline trimming cut 4 bases from V and 3 bases from J; bases unmatched to any gene: 14. The CDR3 has 18 residues. The CDR3 region has the DNA TGCGCCAGCAGTCGCTACCCCCCGAAGACAGGGGTCAATCAGCCCCAGCATTTT. It codes for CASSRYPPKTGVNQPQHF.

This chain connects TRBV12-5 to TRBJ2-3; TRBD1 aligns across 7 bases. Germline V gives CDR1 LGHNT, CDR2 FRNRAP. The V gene end was trimmed by 7 bases and the J gene end by 3 bases; junction bases not matched to a gene: 10. The length of the CDR3 is 15 residues. CDR3 sequence (DNA): TGTGCTAGTGCCCCGACAGGGTTTGGGACAGATACGCAGTATTTT. This codes for CASAPTGFGTDTQYF.

The J gene is TRBJ1-1, the V gene TRBV7-9; D is perhaps TRBD1 (5 bases). Germline V gene lookup returns CDR1 SEHNR and CDR2 FQNEAQ (reference sequence). Deletions cut 2 bases from V and 3 bases from J, with 13 bases between. This CDR3 is built from 15 residues. For the CDR3, the DNA is TGTGCCAGCAGCTTATCTGGCAGGGCTGACACTGAAGCTTTCTTT. Residues: CASSLSGRADTEAFF. The full variable domain, rest sourced from reference TRBV7-9 and TRBJ1-1, is DTGVSQNPRHKITKRGQNVTFRCDPISEHNRLYWYRQTLGQGPEFLTYFQNEAQLEKSRLLSDRFSAERPKGSFSTLEIQRTEQGDSAMYLCASSLSGRADTEAFFGQGTRLTVV.

About this clone itself: In the same sample, other DNA sequences code for this CDR3. The chain joins TRBV12-3 or TRBV12-4 to TRBJ2-7; D gene ambiguous. This CDR3 comprises 11 residues. V lost 3 bases to trimming and J lost 3 bases, with 3 bases between them. CDR3 bases: TGTGCCAGCAGTTTCGGCTACGAGCAGTACTTC. This encodes CASSFGYEQYF.

V gene TRBV4-2 combines with J gene TRBJ1-5; the D gene is possibly TRBD1 (5 bases). CDR1 LGHNA and CDR2 YNFKEQ come from the germline V gene. V dropped 4 bases and J dropped 5 bases, with 21 bases sitting between them. The CDR3 has 17 amino acids. CDR3 coding DNA: TGTGCCAGCAGCCCCTATGGGCAGGGCGTTTACCATCAGCCCCAGCATTTT. It translates to CASSPYGQGVYHQPQHF.

V gene TRBV5-4 combines with J gene TRBJ2-7; D is perhaps TRBD1 or TRBD2 (7 bases each). The CDR3 covers 16 residues. Trimming cost V 5 bases and J 2 bases, with 20 bases left between them. Germline V lookup: CDR1 SGHNT, CDR2 YYREEE (reference sequence). CDR3 region: CASSQGGTQGPYEQYF. DNA of the CDR3: TGTGCCAGCAGTCAGGGGGGGACACAAGGGCCCTACGAGCAGTACTTC.

This sequence joins TRBV6-5 and TRBJ1-4; D is undetermined. Germline assignment: CDR1 MNHEY and CDR2 SVGAGI. The CDR3 is 14 residues long. The V end was cut by 4 bases, the J end by 3 bases, with 9 bases between. The CDR3 region has the DNA TGTGCCAGCAGTTTAGGACGGGCTAATGAAAAACTGTTTTTT. Protein product: CASSLGRANEKLFF.

This chain joins TRBV6-5 and TRBJ1-2, with 9 bases matching TRBD1. This CDR3 has 12 amino acids. J lost 3 bases, V lost 9 bases, and 2 bases had no gene match. Germline lookup yields CDR1 MNHEY and CDR2 SVGAGI. The DNA for the CDR3 is TGTGCCAGTACAGGGGGCGACTATGGCTACACCTTC. Residues: CASTGGDYGYTF.

V usage is TRBV15 and J usage is TRBJ2-7; 7 nucleotides agree with TRBD2. Looked up from germline, CDR1 is LNHNV and CDR2 is YYDKDF (reference sequence). The CDR3 covers 15 residues. V was pared by 1 base and J by 3 bases, with 6 bases of the junction left unmatched. The CDR3 nucleotides are TGTGCCACCAGCAGAGGACTAGCAAATCTCTACGAGCAGTACTTC. It codes for CATSRGLANLYEQYF. Variable domain in full (rest from reference TRBV15 and TRBJ2-7): DAMVIQNPRYQVTQFGKPVTLSCSQTLNHNVMYWYQQKSSQAPKLLFHYYDKDFNNEADTPDNFQSRRPNTSFCFLDIRSPGLGDTAMYLCATSRGLANLYEQYFGPGTRLTVT.

This clone has a single count. J is TRBJ2-3 and V is TRBV5-5, with TRBD2 matching 11 bases. Germline trimming cut 0 bases from V and 3 bases from J; bases unmatched to any gene: 6. The CDR3 runs 17 residues. CDR1 and CDR2 (germline): SGHKS, YYEKEE (reference sequence). CDR3 region: CASSLGPSGGITDTQYF. DNA for the CDR3: TGTGCCAGCAGCTTGGGGCCTAGCGGGGGGATTACAGATACGCAGTATTTT.

Here the CDR3 reads CATSRARASGETQYF. As DNA, the CDR3 is TGTGCCACCAGCAGGGCTCGGGCCTCCGGGGAGACCCAGTACTTC. V and J are TRBV15 and TRBJ2-5; D unresolved. V gave up 3 bases and J gave up 5 bases, with 16 bases separating them. Germline CDR1 LNHNV, CDR2 YYDKDF (reference sequence). The CDR3 is 15 amino acids.

The V and J genes are TRBV7-9 and TRBJ2-7; D remains ambiguous. This CDR3 is built from 14 residues. In germline, CDR1 is SEHNR, CDR2 FQNEAQ (reference sequence). The V end was cut by 2 bases, the J end by 2 bases, with 10 bases between. The DNA for the CDR3 is TGTGCCAGCAGCTTAAGTGGGGTTGCCTACGAGCAGTACTTC. Amino acid sequence: CASSLSGVAYEQYF.

This clone was seen more than once but under ten times. This rearrangement joins TRBV9 to TRBJ1-1; D not certain. V dropped 4 bases and J dropped 0 bases, with 7 bases sitting between them. Germline loops: CDR1 SGDLS, CDR2 YYNGEE. This CDR3 comprises 13 residues. CDR3 in amino acids: CASSLDMNTEAFF. For the CDR3, the DNA is TGTGCCAGCAGCCTCGACATGAACACTGAAGCTTTCTTT.

This sequence joins TRBV6-5 and TRBJ1-1; D unresolved. Trimming removed 3 bases at V and 0 bases at J, with 8 bases between. The V gene's germline CDR1 is MNHEY and CDR2 SVGAGI. The CDR3 runs 14 residues. This CDR3 is CASSYTDLNTEAFF. CDR3 DNA sequence: TGTGCCAGCAGTTATACAGATCTGAACACTGAAGCTTTCTTT.

The chain recombines TRBV6-1 with TRBJ1-4; perhaps TRBD1 as D (6 bases). Germline CDR1 is MNHNS and CDR2 is SASEGT. The CDR3 sequence is 17 residues long. V was shortened by 1 base and J by 7 bases, with 19 bases between the two germline ends. CDR3 bases: TGTGCCAGCAGTGAAGACCATTACTCGACAGGCGGTGAAAAACTGTTTTTT. Protein sequence: CASSEDHYSTGGEKLFF.

The rearrangement uses TRBV7-9 and TRBJ2-6; D remains unclear. Germline loops: CDR1 SEHNR, CDR2 FQNEAQ (reference sequence). The CDR3 totals 15 residues. V was trimmed by 5 bases and J by 0 bases, leaving 8 bases between them. The CDR3 protein is CASSPLSSGANVLTF. CDR3 in DNA: TGTGCCAGCAGCCCCCTAAGCTCTGGGGCCAACGTCCTGACTTTC. Based on the CDR3 plus reference TRBV7-9 and TRBJ2-6, the full variable domain is DTGVSQNPRHKITKRGQNVTFRCDPISEHNRLYWYRQTLGQGPEFLTYFQNEAQLEKSRLLSDRFSAERPKGSFSTLEIQRTEQGDSAMYLCASSPLSSGANVLTFGAGSRLTVL.

V gene TRBV6-5 combines with J gene TRBJ2-1; TRBD2 aligns across 11 bases. V shed 5 bases and J 7 bases; nucleotides not matched to a gene: 7. The germline CDR1 and CDR2 sequences are MNHEY and SVGAGI. The CDR3 runs 15 residues. The CDR3 nucleotides are TGTGCCAGCAGTCCCCTAGCGGGGGGTCGAAATGAGCAGTTCTTC. This codes for CASSPLAGGRNEQFF.

The chain uses TRBV7-9 and TRBJ2-7; D call uncertain. V was pared by 8 bases and J by 1 base, with 9 bases between. The CDR3 sequence is 12 residues long. Germline lookup yields CDR1 SEHNR and CDR2 FQNEAQ (reference sequence). The CDR3 sequence: CASVGLSYEQYF. The CDR3 DNA is TGTGCCAGCGTCGGGCTGTCCTACGAGCAGTACTTC.

In this sample, this clone turned up once. The rearrangement links TRBV18 to TRBJ2-5; no reliable D call. CDR3 length equals 13 residues. Germline V lookup: CDR1 KGHSH, CDR2 LQKENI. Trimming took 6 bases from V and 5 from J, leaving 13 bases between them. For the CDR3, the DNA is TGTGCCAGCTCTCGAAACGGAATGGAGACCCAGTACTTC. It yields the protein CASSRNGMETQYF.

About this clone: The germline gene is not matched at one end of the junction; a read error may be the cause. Distinct nucleotide sequences in the sample also encode this CDR3. The genes are TRBV24-1 and TRBJ2-7, with D possibly TRBD2 on 5 matching bases. Germline lookup yields CDR1 KGHDR and CDR2 SFDVKD. This CDR3 region has 14 residues. Here the CDR3 reads CATSDSGVAYEQYF. CDR3 DNA: TGTGCCACCAGTGATTCCGGGGTCGCCTACGAACAGTACTTC.

The chain joins TRBV5-6 to TRBJ1-1; D ambiguous. The germline gives CDR1 SGHDT, CDR2 YYEEEE. The CDR3 consists of 14 residues. The germline V and J ends were trimmed by 2 bases and 1 base, with 9 bases remaining between them. Written as DNA, the CDR3 is TGTGCCAGCAGCTTAATCCGGGGGAACACTGAAGCTTTCTTT. Translation gives CASSLIRGNTEAFF. Full variable domain (remainder filled in from reference TRBV5-6 and TRBJ1-1): DAGVTQSPTHLIKTRGQQVTLRCSPKSGHDTVSWYQQALGQGPQFIFQYYEEEERQRGNFPDRFSGHQFPNYSSELNVNALLLGDSALYLCASSLIRGNTEAFFGQGTRLTVV.

The chain has TRBV5-1 and TRBJ2-7; tentative D call: TRBD2 (6 bases). This CDR3 has 17 amino acids. V lost 0 bases, J lost 6 bases, and 22 bases lay in between. The germline gives CDR1 SGHRS, CDR2 YFSETQ. CDR3: CASSLASGTLGLIEQYF. In DNA form, the CDR3 reads TGCGCCAGCAGCTTGGCTTCCGGGACTTTGGGCCTAATCGAGCAGTACTTC.

The count of this clone is one. The genes are TRBV3-1 (or the pseudogene TRBV3-2) and TRBJ1-5; 11 bases fit TRBD1. The CDR3 runs 15 residues. CDR1 is LGHDT, CDR2 YNNKEL, per germline (reference sequence). V lost 3 bases, J lost 4 bases, and 2 bases stayed unmatched. The CDR3 nucleotides are TGTGCCAGCAGCCACGGACAGGGGGCGAATCAGCCCCAGCATTTT. Protein sequence: CASSHGQGANQPQHF.

This clone showed up just a few times. The chain is built from TRBV18 and TRBJ1-1; D is unresolved. Deletions cut 3 bases from V and 7 bases from J, with 15 bases between. This CDR3 is built from 14 residues. Germline V CDR1 and CDR2: KGHSH, LQKENI. The CDR3 sequence is CASSPPTMRDEAFF. The CDR3 region has the DNA TGTGCCAGCTCACCCCCAACAATGCGGGATGAAGCTTTCTTT.

V is TRBV5-4 and J is TRBJ1-2; perhaps TRBD1 as D (6 bases). The CDR3 loop spans 13 amino acids. In germline, CDR1 is SGHNT, CDR2 YYREEE (reference sequence). Trimming took off 4 bases at V and 6 bases at J, with 13 bases between the two ends. The CDR3 DNA sequence: TGTGCCAGCAGCCTTAACAGGGCCCATGGCTACACCTTC. Translation: CASSLNRAHGYTF.

The chain joins TRBV28 to TRBJ1-4, with D maybe TRBD1 (5 bases). The V and J ends lost 5 bases and 3 bases respectively, with 10 bases between them. The CDR3 is 14 residues long. CDR1 is MDHEN and CDR2 is SYDVKM in the germline V gene. The CDR3 reads CASSQGGSNEKLFF. The CDR3 nucleotides are TGTGCCAGCAGTCAGGGCGGATCTAATGAAAAACTGTTTTTT.

This chain's CDR3 is CASSWDPPGTPLHF. CDR3 DNA sequence: TGTGCCAGCAGTTGGGACCCCCCGGGGACACCCCTCCACTTT. V gene TRBV5-5 combines with J gene TRBJ1-6, with a weak D call TRBD1 (5 bases). Trimming stripped 5 bases from V and 11 bases from J, with 17 bases between. This CDR3 is 14 amino acids long. Germline CDR1 reads SGHKS; CDR2 reads YYEKEE (reference sequence).

This clone was detected only once. The chain employs TRBV7-3 and TRBJ2-3; D is uncertain. The CDR3 runs 13 residues. Germline CDR1 is SGHTA and CDR2 is FQGTGA. Trimming left V 5 bases short and J 6 bases short, with 12 bases between. This CDR3 is CASSEGPRDTQYF. The DNA of the CDR3 is TGTGCCAGCAGCGAAGGGCCGCGGGATACGCAGTATTTT.

V and J are TRBV28 and TRBJ1-4, with a tentative D call TRBD1 (5 bases). The CDR3 runs to 16 residues. V was shortened by 4 bases and J by 4 bases, with 16 bases between the two germline ends. CDR1 and CDR2 from the germline V gene are MDHEN and SYDVKM. The DNA of the CDR3 is TGTGCCAGCAGTTCGCCGGGGCAGGGCTTTAATGAAAAACTGTTTTTT. Amino acid sequence: CASSSPGQGFNEKLFF.